This T cell receptor (beta chain) was identified in a study of T cell responses to AZD1222 COVID-19 vaccine. Points from the study as a whole: The study sampled repertoires only after the peak T cell response. Seropositivity was recorded at baseline in only six AZD1222 recipients.

CDR3 size: 14 residues. The V end lost 3 bases, the J end lost 2 bases, and 10 bases lay between the germline ends. CDR1 is SQVTM, CDR2 ANQGSEA, per germline. Clones were read by immunoSEQ multiplex PCR, and TCRdb kept only the in-frame ones, dropping some. The data hold over 110,000 clones, with around 90% observed a single time. For this clone: Its antigen is undetermined.

The TCR was taken from an adult who received the AZD1222 COVID-19 vaccine. The source material was peripheral blood, sampled 28 days after the second AZD1222 dose. This chain uses TRBV29-1 with TRBJ1-4, with D hard to call. The CDR3 nucleotides are TGCAGCGTTGACGTCACTGGGACTAATGAAAAACTGTTTTTT. Translated: CSVDVTGTNEKLFF.